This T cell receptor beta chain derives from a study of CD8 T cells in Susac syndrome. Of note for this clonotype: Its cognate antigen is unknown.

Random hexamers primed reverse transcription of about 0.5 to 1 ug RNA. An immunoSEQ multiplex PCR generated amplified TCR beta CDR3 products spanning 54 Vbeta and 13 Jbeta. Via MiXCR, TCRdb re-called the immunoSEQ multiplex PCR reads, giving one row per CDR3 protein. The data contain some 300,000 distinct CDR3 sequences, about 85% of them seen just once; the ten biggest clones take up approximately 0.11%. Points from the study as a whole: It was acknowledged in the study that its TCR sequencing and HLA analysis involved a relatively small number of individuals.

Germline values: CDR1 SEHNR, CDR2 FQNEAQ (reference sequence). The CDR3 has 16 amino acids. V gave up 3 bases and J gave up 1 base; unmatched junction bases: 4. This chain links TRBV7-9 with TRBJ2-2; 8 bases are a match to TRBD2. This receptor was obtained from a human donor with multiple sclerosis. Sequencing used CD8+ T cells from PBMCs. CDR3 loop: CASSFTSGGNTGELFF. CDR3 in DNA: TGTGCCAGCAGCTTTACTAGCGGAGGGAACACCGGGGAGCTGTTTTTT. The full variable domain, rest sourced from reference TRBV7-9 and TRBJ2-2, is DTGVSQNPRHKITKRGQNVTFRCDPISEHNRLYWYRQTLGQGPEFLTYFQNEAQLEKSRLLSDRFSAERPKGSFSTLEIQRTEQGDSAMYLCASSFTSGGNTGELFFGEGSRLTVL.